The 2 T cell receptor beta chains given below trace back to one sample, sequenced in a study of human T cells and chemical hapten exposure. As to time point: patch test 3, about 24 weeks after DPC sensitization. As to treatment: therapeutic diphenylcyclopropenone sensitization with weekly scalp DPC. TCRdb re-analysed the RACE reads in MiXCR, keeping a single row per CDR3 protein. The sample yields 90,000 to 110,000 distinct CDR3 sequences, under 35% seen once. The sample in question was whole blood, obtained in connection with sensitization to the hapten diphenylcyclopropenone (DPC). The receptors were sampled from a man between 40 and 49 years old with alopecia areata. Some clones in this sample may be carry-over from other donors' samples.

This clonotype has just a few counts. This rearrangement joins TRBV5-1 to TRBJ2-3; D could derive from TRBD1 or TRBD2 (5 bases each). The germline V gene has CDR1 SGHRS and CDR2 YFSETQ. The CDR3 extends over 14 amino acids. V lost 3 bases and J lost 8, with 16 bases in between. The CDR3 loop reads CASSSGQVGSTQYF. In DNA form, the CDR3 reads TGCGCCAGCAGCTCCGGACAAGTGGGGAGTACGCAGTATTTT.

The CDR3 sequence is CASSRLASSTDTQYF. CDR3 nucleotides: TGTGCCAGCAGTAGACTAGCGTCAAGCACAGATACGCAGTATTTT. The chain joins TRBV6-5 to TRBJ2-3; 8 bases match TRBD2. This CDR3 has 15 residues. V gave up 5 bases and J gave up 0 bases; unmatched junction bases: 4. CDR1 is MNHEY, CDR2 SVGAGI, per germline.